This TCR beta chain was sequenced during a study of blood T cell repertoires in COVID-19. On the study more broadly: COVID-19 samples collected from the United States, Italy and Spain covered acute and convalescent phases. The analysed material was cDNA or gDNA that came from T cells, B-cell-depleted T cells, or PBMCs.

The table came from immunoSEQ multiplex PCR; TCRdb's copy has only in-frame clones and leaves some out. The profile shows fewer than 350,000 clones, roughly 89% of them singletons. Participants were aged about 18 to 89 years from about 25 US areas. Participants were placed into cohorts based on the clinical history they reported. V lost 4 bases and J lost 5, with 16 bases in between. CDR3 size: 14 residues. Germline V CDR1 and CDR2: SGHNT, YYREEE (reference sequence). The V and J genes are TRBV5-4 and TRBJ2-7, with a possible D match to TRBD2 (7 bases). Material for sequencing was PBMCs or T cells enriched from blood (not recorded which). The sequence derives from a man in his 60s who had recovered from COVID-19. The CDR3 region has the DNA TGTGCCAGCAGCCAAGGGGGGGGGTGGAACGAGCAGTACTTC. It translates to CASSQGGGWNEQYF.